Below, 10 T cell receptor beta chains from the same sample are listed, as sequenced in a study of blood T cell repertoires in COVID-19. Profiled with immunoSEQ multiplex PCR; TCRdb holds only in-frame clones, not every one. Seen here are some 50,000 clones, approximately 87% observed once, and the top ten hold around 4.5%. Sample: peripheral blood. The receptor set was obtained from a human donor in a cohort sampled during active COVID-19.

The V gene is TRBV6-2 or TRBV6-3, the J gene TRBJ2-1; 10 bases line up with TRBD1. Trimming took 4 bases from V and 4 from J; bases not matched to a gene: 16. There are 19 residues in the CDR3. From germline, CDR1 is MNHEY and CDR2 SVGEGT. The CDR3 DNA reads as TGTGCCAGCAGTTTGGGCTATGACAGGGGGCTTTTGGAGTACAATGAGCAGTTCTTC. Its translation is CASSLGYDRGLLEYNEQFF.

A few counts support this clone. The J gene is TRBJ2-1, the V gene TRBV5-1; 9 nucleotides match TRBD2. V shed 6 bases and J 2 bases; nucleotides not matched to a gene: 9. Germline V CDR1 and CDR2: SGHRS, YFSETQ. This CDR3 region has 16 residues. CDR3 sequence (DNA): TGCGCCAGCACCGAGACTAGCGGAGTTACCTACAATGAGCAGTTCTTC. As protein: CASTETSGVTYNEQFF.

The chain employs TRBV4-3 and TRBJ2-4, with D perhaps TRBD2 (5 bases). Germline loops: CDR1 LGHNA, CDR2 YSLEER. This CDR3 contains 16 residues. The V and J ends lost 0 bases and 3 bases respectively, with 12 bases between them. For the CDR3, the DNA is TGCGCCAGCAGCCAAGATGAGGGAACTAACAAAAACATTCAGTACTTC. It yields the protein CASSQDEGTNKNIQYF.

The chain has TRBV19 and TRBJ2-1; perhaps TRBD1 as D (6 bases). Germline CDR1 reads LNHDA; CDR2 reads SQIVND (reference sequence). The V end was cut by 3 bases, the J end by 5 bases, with 17 bases between. The CDR3 is 16 amino acids. CDR3 protein: CASSITPWGPDNEQFF. CDR3 nucleotides: TGTGCCAGTAGTATTACCCCTTGGGGGCCCGACAATGAGCAGTTCTTC.

This sequence joins TRBV7-2 and TRBJ2-7, with a tentative D call TRBD2 (6 bases). The length of the CDR3 is 13 residues. Trimming cost V 4 bases and J 4 bases, with 11 bases left between them. Germline CDR1 is SGHTA and CDR2 is FQGNSA. The CDR3 loop is CASSSGGRYEQYF. In DNA form, the CDR3 reads TGTGCCAGCAGCTCCGGGGGTAGATACGAGCAGTACTTC.

The chain combines TRBV28 with TRBJ2-5; 8 nucleotides match TRBD2. The CDR3 has 14 amino acids. J was trimmed by 2 bases and V by 6 bases; bases with no gene match: 5. Germline values: CDR1 MDHEN, CDR2 SYDVKM. This CDR3 reads CASSPGGGQETQYF. In nucleotides, the CDR3 is TGTGCCAGCAGCCCCGGGGGGGGACAAGAGACCCAGTACTTC.

The chain is built from TRBV5-1 and TRBJ1-2, with D possibly TRBD1 on 5 matching bases. V lost 1 base, J lost 8 bases, and 15 bases lay in between. The CDR3 is 14 residues long. Per germline, CDR1 SGHRS and CDR2 YFSETQ. The CDR3 region has the DNA TGCGCCAGCAGCTTGATGTCCAGGGAAGAGGGCTACACCTTC. It codes for CASSLMSREEGYTF.

This chain joins TRBV3-1 (or the pseudogene TRBV3-2) and TRBJ1-4; TRBD1 matches 9 bases. The V gene end was trimmed by 0 bases and the J gene end by 5 bases; junction bases not matched to a gene: 4. Germline CDR1 is LGHDT and CDR2 is YNNKEL (reference sequence). The CDR3 runs to 16 residues. CDR3: CASSQESGTGNEKLFF. The CDR3 coding sequence is TGTGCCAGCAGCCAAGAATCCGGGACAGGGAATGAAAAACTGTTTTTT.

V and J are TRBV2 and TRBJ1-3, with D possibly being TRBD1 (6 bases). Deletions cut 6 bases from V and 1 base from J, with 16 bases between. The CDR3 extends over 16 amino acids. Germline assignment: CDR1 SNHLY and CDR2 FYNNEI. This CDR3 reads CASRLGRGLSGNTIYF. In DNA form, the CDR3 reads TGTGCCAGCAGGCTGGGGCGGGGGCTGTCTGGAAACACCATATATTTT.

The genes are TRBV3-1 (or the pseudogene TRBV3-2) and TRBJ2-7, with TRBD1 matching over 7 bases. Germline V lookup: CDR1 LGHDT, CDR2 YNNKEL (reference sequence). The V and J ends lost 3 bases and 6 bases, in that order; junction bases with no gene match: 8. CDR3 length equals 14 residues. CDR3 sequence (DNA): TGTGCCAGCAGCCACAGACAGGGTAGGTCCGAGCAGTACTTC. Its translation is CASSHRQGRSEQYF.